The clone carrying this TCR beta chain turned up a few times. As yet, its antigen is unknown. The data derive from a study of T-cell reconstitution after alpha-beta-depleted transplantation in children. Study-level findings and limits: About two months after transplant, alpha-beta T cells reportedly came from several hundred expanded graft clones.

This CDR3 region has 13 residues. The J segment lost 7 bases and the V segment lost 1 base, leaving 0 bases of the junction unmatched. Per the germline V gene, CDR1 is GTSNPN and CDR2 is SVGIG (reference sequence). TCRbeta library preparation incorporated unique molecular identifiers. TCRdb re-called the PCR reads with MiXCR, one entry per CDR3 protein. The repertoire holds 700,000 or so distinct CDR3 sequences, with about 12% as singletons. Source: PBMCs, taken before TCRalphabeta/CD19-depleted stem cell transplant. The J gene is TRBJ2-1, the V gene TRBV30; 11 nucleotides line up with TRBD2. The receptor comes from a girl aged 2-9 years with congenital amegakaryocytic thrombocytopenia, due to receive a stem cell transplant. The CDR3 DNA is TGTGCCTGGAGTGGGACTAGCGGGAATGAGCAGTTCTTC. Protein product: CAWSGTSGNEQFF.